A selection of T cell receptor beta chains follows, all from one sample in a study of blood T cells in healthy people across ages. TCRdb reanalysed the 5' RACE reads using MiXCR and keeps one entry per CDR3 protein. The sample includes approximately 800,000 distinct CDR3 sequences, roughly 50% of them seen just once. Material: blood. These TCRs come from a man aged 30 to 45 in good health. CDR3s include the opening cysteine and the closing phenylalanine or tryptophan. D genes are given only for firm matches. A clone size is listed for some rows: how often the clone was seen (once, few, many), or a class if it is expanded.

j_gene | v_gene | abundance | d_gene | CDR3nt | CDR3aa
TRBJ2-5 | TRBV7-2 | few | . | TGTGCCAGCAGCTTAGGTCACGAGACCCAGTACTTC | CASSLGHETQYF
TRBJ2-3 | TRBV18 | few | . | TGTGCCAGCTCAAATTCCGCAGGTCCAGATACGCAGTATTTT | CASSNSAGPDTQYF
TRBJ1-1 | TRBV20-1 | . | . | TGCAGTGCTAGACCCGGGACGGTGAACACTGAAGCTTTCTTT | CSARPGTVNTEAFF
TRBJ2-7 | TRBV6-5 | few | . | TGTGCCAGCAGTTACTCCTTCGGGGAGCAGTACTTC | CASSYSFGEQYF
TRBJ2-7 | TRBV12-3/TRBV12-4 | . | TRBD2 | TGTGCCAGCAGTTTAGAACTAGCGGGGCACTCCTACGAGCAGTACTTC | CASSLELAGHSYEQYF
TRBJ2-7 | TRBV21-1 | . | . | TGTGCCAGCAGCAAAGCCGGGGTAGCGGGAACCTACGAGCAGTACTTC | CASSKAGVAGTYEQYF
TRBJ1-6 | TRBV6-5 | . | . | TGTGCCAGCAGTTACAGCAGGGTTTATTCACCCCTCCACTTT | CASSYSRVYSPLHF
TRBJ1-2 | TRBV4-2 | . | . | TGTGCCAGCAGCCATGGGGGGGACAACTATGGCTACACCTTC | CASSHGGDNYGYTF
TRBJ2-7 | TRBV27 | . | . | TGTGCCAGCAGTTTATCCTCAGGGTTGCACAACGAGCAGTACTTC | CASSLSSGLHNEQYF
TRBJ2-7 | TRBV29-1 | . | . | TGCAGCGCTATGCCGCGAGGGAATCCCTGCGAGCAGTACTTC | CSAMPRGNPCEQYF
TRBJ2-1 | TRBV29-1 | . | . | TGCAGCGGGGGACGGACCTCCTACAATGAGCAGTTCTTC | CSGGRTSYNEQFF
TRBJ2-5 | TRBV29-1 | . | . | TGCAGCGTCGTCTTTAGGGTAGTCGGGTCCTCGCGTCACGAGACCCAGTACTTC | CSVVFRVVGSSRHETQYF
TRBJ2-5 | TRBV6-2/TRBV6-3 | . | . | TGTGCCAGCAGTTACCACTTACTAACGGAGACCCAGTACTTC | CASSYHLLTETQYF
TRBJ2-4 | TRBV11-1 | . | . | TGTGCCAGCAGCGTCCCAGGGAAAAACATTCAGTACTTC | CASSVPGKNIQYF
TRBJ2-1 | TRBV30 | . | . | TGTGCCTGGACTAATAGGGGAGTCCAGGGGGGGTTCTTC | CAWTNRGVQGGFF
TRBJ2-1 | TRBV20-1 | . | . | TGCAGTGCAAGTGACAGTATAGTCAGCCCCATTCCTACTTACAATGAGCAGTTCTTC | CSASDSIVSPIPTYNEQFF
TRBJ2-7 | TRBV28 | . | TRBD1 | TGTGCCAGCAGTCCTCCGGGACAGTCCTACGAGCAGTACTTC | CASSPPGQSYEQYF
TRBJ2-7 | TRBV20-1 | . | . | TGCAGTGTTAGAAGGACGGCCGACGAGCAGTACTTC | CSVRRTADEQYF
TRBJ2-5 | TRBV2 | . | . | TGTGCCAGCAGGAGAGAATGGGGGGCAGGAGAGACCCAGTACTTC | CASRREWGAGETQYF
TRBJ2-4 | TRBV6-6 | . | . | TGTGCCAGCAGCCCCGGACAGTTGTCGGTCAAAAACATTCAGTACTTC | CASSPGQLSVKNIQYF
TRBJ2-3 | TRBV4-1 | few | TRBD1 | TGCGCCAGCAGCCAGGGTCCCACAGGGGATTGGGCAGATACGCAGTATTTT | CASSQGPTGDWADTQYF
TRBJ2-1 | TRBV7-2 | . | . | TGTGCCAGCAGACGCGGGACAGCAGAAAATGAGCAGTTCTTC | CASRRGTAENEQFF
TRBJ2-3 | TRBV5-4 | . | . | TGTGCCAGCAGCTTGAAGTTAGTGGGGTCGGATACGCAGTATTTT | CASSLKLVGSDTQYF
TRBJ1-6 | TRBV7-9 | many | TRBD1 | TGTGCCAGCAGTGAGACAGGGTTTGGTTCACCCCTCCACTTT | CASSETGFGSPLHF
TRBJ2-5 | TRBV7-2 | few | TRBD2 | TGTGCCAGCAGCTCAGGAGCTAGCGGGGGGGCCTTGAGGGAGACCCAGTACTTC | CASSSGASGGALRETQYF
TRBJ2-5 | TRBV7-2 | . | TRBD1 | TGTGCCAGCAATCGACAGGGGTGGGGAGAGACCCAGTACTTC | CASNRQGWGETQYF
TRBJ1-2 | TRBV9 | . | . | TGTGCCAGCAGCGAAGCGGGGGGCTATGGCTACACCTTC | CASSEAGGYGYTF
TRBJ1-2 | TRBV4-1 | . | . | TGCGCCAGCAGCCGAGACAGTGCTCCCCTAGTCTATGGCTACACCTTC | CASSRDSAPLVYGYTF
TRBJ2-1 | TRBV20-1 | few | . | TGCAGTGCTAGAGATCCCGGACGGGGGACTTACAATGAGCAGTTCTTC | CSARDPGRGTYNEQFF
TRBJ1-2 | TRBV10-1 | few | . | TGCGCCAGCAGTGAAGGTCAGAGAACCTATGGCTACACCTTC | CASSEGQRTYGYTF
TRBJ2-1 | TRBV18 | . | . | TGTGCCAGCTCACCACTTAAAGAGACAGAGAGGGAAGAGCAGTTCTTC | CASSPLKETEREEQFF
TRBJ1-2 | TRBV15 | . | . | TGTGCCACCAGTTGGGGCCTTGGTCAGGGGAGGTCTGGCTACACCTTC | CATSWGLGQGRSGYTF
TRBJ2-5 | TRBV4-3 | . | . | TGCGCCAGCAGCCAAGGTTGGGGATCCTCTGGGGAAGAGACCCAGTACTTC | CASSQGWGSSGEETQYF
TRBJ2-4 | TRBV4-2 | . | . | TGTGCCAGCAGCCAAGGGTCTAGCGTACACAATGAGCAGTACTTC | CASSQGSSVHNEQYF
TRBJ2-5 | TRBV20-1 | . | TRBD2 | TGCAGTGCTAGACCTAGACTAGCGGGAGGTCTACAAGAGACCCAGTACTTC | CSARPRLAGGLQETQYF
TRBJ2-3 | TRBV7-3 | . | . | TGTGCCAGCAGCTTAAGGGACCCCAATACGCAGTATTTT | CASSLRDPNTQYF
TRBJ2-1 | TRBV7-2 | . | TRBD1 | TGTGCCAGCAGCTTTTATGGGACAGGGCAGAGGAATGAGCAGTTCTTC | CASSFYGTGQRNEQFF
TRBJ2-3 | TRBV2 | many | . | TGTGCCAGCAGTGAAGCGTGGGTTACAGATACGCAGTATTTT | CASSEAWVTDTQYF
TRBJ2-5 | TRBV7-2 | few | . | TGTGCCAGCAGCTTCCTCAGAACCCAGTACTTC | CASSFLRTQYF
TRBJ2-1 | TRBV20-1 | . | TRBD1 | TGCAGTGCTAGGGAATTGTTAGGGGGCCGTGGTGAGCAGTTCTTC | CSARELLGGRGEQFF
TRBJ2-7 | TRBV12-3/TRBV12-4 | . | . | TGTGCCAGCAGTCCGATACGGGGCACCTACGAGCAGTACTTC | CASSPIRGTYEQYF
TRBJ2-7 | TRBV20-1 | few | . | TGCAGTGCTATTCGGGGCTACGAGCAGTACTTC | CSAIRGYEQYF
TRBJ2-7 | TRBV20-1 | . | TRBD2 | TGCAGTGCTAGTTCGGCAGGGACTAGCGGGAGCTACGAGCAGTACTTC | CSASSAGTSGSYEQYF
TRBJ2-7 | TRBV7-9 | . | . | TGTGCCAGCAGCCCCCTGGAGAGCCCCCCCTACGAGCAGTACTTC | CASSPLESPPYEQYF
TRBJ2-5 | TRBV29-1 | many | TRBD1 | TGCAGCGTTGAGCAGGGGGCGCGGGAGACCCAGTACTTC | CSVEQGARETQYF
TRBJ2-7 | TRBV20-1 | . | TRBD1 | TGCAGTGCCAATAGAATTTTTGGGGACAGGGGCTACGAGCAGTACTTC | CSANRIFGDRGYEQYF